A single T cell receptor (beta chain) is shown here with its context. Antigen: not known. The sample originates from a study of cytomegalovirus exposure and HLA in healthy donors. Whole-study results and caveats: TCR sequences were mostly rare, though some public TCRs occurred in many donors. Only CMV serostatus was available as immune exposure information. Analyses of presence and absence presupposed an approximately uniform sequencing depth across donors. Sequence variants that were highly shared formed a cluster that was likely a sequencing artifact.

PCR used 60 Vbeta primers and 13 Jbeta primers. Profiled with immunoSEQ multiplex PCR; TCRdb holds only in-frame clones, not every one. The data show about 200,000 clones, roughly 70% seen once. The germline gives CDR1 SGHVS, CDR2 FNYEAQ. The trim removed 3 bases at V and 4 bases at J, leaving 14 bases unmatched. The CDR3 is made up of 17 amino acids. The receptor was derived from a woman in her 30s in good health and CMV-seronegative. This chain uses TRBV7-6 with TRBJ1-1; 7 bases are shared with TRBD1. The sequenced sample consisted of PBMCs. This chain's CDR3 is CASSLGRQGWGSTEAFF. Here the CDR3 DNA reads TGTGCCAGCAGCTTGGGGAGACAGGGTTGGGGTAGCACTGAAGCTTTCTTT.